Below, 4 T cell receptor beta chains from the same sample are listed, as sequenced in a study of memory CD4+ T cells and cytomegalovirus serostatus. Here immunoSEQ multiplex PCR was the method, and the copy in TCRdb shows in-frame clones only, minus some. Among tens of thousands of clones listed, around 80% were seen once. Single viable CD3+CD4+CD8-CD45RO+ cells were sorted as the memory CD4+ T cells. Material: memory CD4+ T cells from blood. Receptors were obtained from an adult in good health and CMV-seronegative.

The rearrangement joins TRBV7-2 to TRBJ2-7, with D perhaps matching TRBD1 (6 bases). This CDR3 region has 15 residues. The V end was cut by 5 bases, the J end by 2 bases, with 16 bases between. CDR1 is SGHTA, CDR2 FQGNSA, per germline. CDR3 bases: TGTGCCAGCAGCCAACGAGGTAGACAGGCCTACGAGCAGTACTTC. It translates to CASSQRGRQAYEQYF.

This clone has a handful of counts. The gene calls are TRBV10-3 and TRBJ1-1, with TRBD1 as a possible D gene (5 bases). Trimming removed 0 bases at V and 4 bases at J, with 18 bases between. The CDR3 contains 17 residues. Per germline, CDR1 ENHRY and CDR2 SYGVKD. CDR3: CAISESGGFWGTTEAFF. As DNA, the CDR3 is TGTGCCATCAGTGAGTCAGGTGGGTTCTGGGGGACCACTGAAGCTTTCTTT.

V is TRBV12-5 and J is TRBJ1-5; D ambiguous. CDR3 length: 13 residues. The germline V gene encodes CDR1 LGHNT and CDR2 FRNRAP. V lost 1 base and J lost 3, with 4 bases in between. The CDR3: CASGLAANQPQHF. As DNA, the CDR3 is TGTGCTAGTGGTTTGGCCGCCAATCAGCCCCAGCATTTT.

The chain combines TRBV11-3 with TRBJ1-2; no clear D. Trimming removed 1 base at V and 0 bases at J, with 6 bases between. CDR3 size: 14 residues. CDR1 is SGHNT, CDR2 YENEEA, per germline. CDR3 region: CASSLARANYGYTF. The CDR3 region has the DNA TGTGCCAGCAGCTTAGCTCGGGCTAACTATGGCTACACCTTC.